This is a list of T cell receptor beta chains from one sample in a study of beta chain features in type 1 diabetes. Sequencing was performed with immunoSEQ multiplex PCR; in TCRdb, only in-frame clones are kept and a portion is missing. Here the sample spans approximately 140,000 clones, about 9.1% being singletons. Sequencing was performed on central memory CD4+ T cells from blood. These receptors were collected from a middle-aged woman in good health. Each CDR3 is given with its conserved first and last residue. The D gene is left open where the match is weak. For some rows the clone size is stated as once, few or many, or as a class when expanded; others skip it.

length	size	V	D	J	CDR3	DNA
16	few	TRBV4-1	TRBD1	TRBJ2-5	CASSQPTGGNQETQYF	TGCGCCAGCAGCCAACCGACAGGGGGCAACCAAGAGACCCAGTACTTC
15	-	TRBV10-3	-	TRBJ2-1	CAISGSSGATNEQFF	TGTGCCATCAGTGGTTCGAGCGGAGCTACCAATGAGCAGTTCTTC
15	-	TRBV28	-	TRBJ1-2	CASTQDGGGNNGYTF	TGTGCCAGCACTCAGGACGGGGGGGGGAATAATGGCTACACCTTC
13	-	TRBV11-2	-	TRBJ2-2	CATGETNTGELFF	TGTGCCACCGGCGAGACTAACACCGGGGAGCTGTTTTTT
13	few	TRBV6-1	-	TRBJ2-1	CASIRQGFGEQFF	TGTGCCAGCATCCGCCAGGGATTCGGTGAGCAGTTCTTC
15	many	TRBV5-4	-	TRBJ2-1	CASYSDTTSYNEQFF	TGTGCCAGCTATTCTGACACCACCTCCTACAATGAGCAGTTCTTC
13	few	TRBV10-3	TRBD1	TRBJ2-7	CASHPGQGYEQYF	TGTGCCAGTCACCCGGGACAGGGGTACGAGCAGTACTTC
17	-	TRBV5-1	-	TRBJ1-1	CASSLGPQGGANTEAFF	TGCGCCAGCAGCTTGGGGCCCCAGGGAGGGGCGAACACTGAAGCTTTCTTT
16	few	TRBV25-1	-	TRBJ1-1	CASSGSSRGYSTEAFF	TGTGCCAGCAGTGGGTCCTCAAGGGGGTATTCCACTGAAGCTTTCTTT
12	many	TRBV6-5	TRBD1	TRBJ2-7	CVSGQGTYEQYF	TGTGTATCCGGACAGGGTACCTACGAGCAGTACTTC
15	few	TRBV2	TRBD2	TRBJ2-5	CASSGERGRQETQYF	TGTGCCAGCAGTGGTGAGCGGGGGAGACAAGAGACCCAGTACTTC
15	-	TRBV18	-	TRBJ2-1	CASSPLTGTYNEQFF	TGTGCCAGCTCACCTTTAACAGGGACCTACAATGAGCAGTTCTTC
19	-	TRBV4-3	-	TRBJ2-6	CASSQGTLRSSSGANVLTF	TGCGCCAGCAGCCAAGGCACCCTGCGATCGAGCTCTGGGGCCAACGTCCTGACTTTC
16	-	TRBV4-1	TRBD1	TRBJ2-1	CASSQGQGASYNEQFF	TGCGCCAGCAGCCAAGGACAGGGGGCTTCCTACAATGAGCAGTTCTTC
17	-	TRBV10-3	TRBD2	TRBJ2-3	CAIKGAGGGPSTDTQYF	TGTGCCATCAAGGGAGCGGGGGGGGGTCCTAGCACAGATACGCAGTATTTT
12	-	TRBV5-1	-	TRBJ2-5	CASSLRGEAQYF	TGCGCCAGCAGCTTGAGGGGTGAGGCCCAGTACTTC
16	few	TRBV6-5	TRBD2	TRBJ2-5	CASSYGQRGTAETQYF	TGTGCCAGCAGTTACGGGCAGCGGGGGACCGCGGAGACCCAGTACTTC
17	few	TRBV23-1	TRBD1	TRBJ2-2	CASSQKNRGHGTGELFF	TGCGCCAGCAGTCAAAAAAACAGGGGGCACGGCACCGGGGAGCTGTTTTTT
15	-	TRBV7-9	TRBD1	TRBJ1-1	CASSPGDRGGTEAFF	TGTGCCAGCAGCCCAGGGGACAGGGGGGGCACTGAAGCTTTCTTT
13	-	TRBV2	-	TRBJ1-2	CASSGQGYYGYTF	TGTGCCAGCAGTGGGCAGGGGTACTATGGCTACACCTTC
13	few	TRBV7-9	TRBD1	TRBJ1-1	CASSRGTVTEAFF	TGTGCCAGCAGTCGCGGGACAGTCACTGAAGCTTTCTTT
17	few	TRBV7-8	-	TRBJ2-1	CASSFQATRVAYNEQFF	TGTGCCAGCAGCTTTCAGGCTACGAGAGTGGCCTACAATGAGCAGTTCTTC
14	-	TRBV6-1	TRBD2	TRBJ2-2	CASSSRLAGGELFF	TGTGCCAGCAGTTCTCGACTAGCGGGCGGGGAGCTGTTTTTT
14	-	TRBV11-2	TRBD1	TRBJ1-1	CASNRDRLNTEAFF	TGTGCCAGTAACCGGGACAGACTGAACACTGAAGCTTTCTTT